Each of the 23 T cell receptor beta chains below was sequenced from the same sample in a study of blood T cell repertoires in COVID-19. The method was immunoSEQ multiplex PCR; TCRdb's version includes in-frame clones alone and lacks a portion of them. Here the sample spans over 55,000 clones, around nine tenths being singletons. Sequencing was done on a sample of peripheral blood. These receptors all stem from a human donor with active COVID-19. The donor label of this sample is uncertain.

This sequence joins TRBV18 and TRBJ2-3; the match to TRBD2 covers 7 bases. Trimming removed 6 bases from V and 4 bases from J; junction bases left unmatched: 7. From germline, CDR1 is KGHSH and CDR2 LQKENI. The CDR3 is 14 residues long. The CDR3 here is CASSPGLGPDTQYF. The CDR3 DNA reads TGTGCCAGCTCTCCCGGACTAGGTCCAGATACGCAGTATTTT.

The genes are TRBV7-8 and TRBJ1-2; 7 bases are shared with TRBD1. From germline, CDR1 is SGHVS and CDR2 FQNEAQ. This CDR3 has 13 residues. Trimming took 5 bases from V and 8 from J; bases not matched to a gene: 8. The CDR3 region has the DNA TGTGCCAGCAGCGCGACAGGGTTGTGGGGCTACACCTTC. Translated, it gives CASSATGLWGYTF.

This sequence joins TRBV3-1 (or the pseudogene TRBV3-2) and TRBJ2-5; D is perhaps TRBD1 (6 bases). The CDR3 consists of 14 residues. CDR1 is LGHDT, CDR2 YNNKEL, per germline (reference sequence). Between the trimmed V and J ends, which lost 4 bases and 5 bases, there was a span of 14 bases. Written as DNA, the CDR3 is TGTGCCAGCAGCCCATCAGGGGATGGCGAGACCCAGTACTTC. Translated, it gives CASSPSGDGETQYF.

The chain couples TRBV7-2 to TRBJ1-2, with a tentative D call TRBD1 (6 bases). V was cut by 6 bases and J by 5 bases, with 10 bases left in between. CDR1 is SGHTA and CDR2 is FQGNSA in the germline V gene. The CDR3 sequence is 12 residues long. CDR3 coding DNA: TGTGCCAGCAGGCTCGGACAGTATGGCTACACCTTC. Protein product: CASRLGQYGYTF.

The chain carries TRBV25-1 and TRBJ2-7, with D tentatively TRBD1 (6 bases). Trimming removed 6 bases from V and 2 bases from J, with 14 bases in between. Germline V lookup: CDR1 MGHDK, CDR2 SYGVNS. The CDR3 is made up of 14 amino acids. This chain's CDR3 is CASRTQGSAYEQYF. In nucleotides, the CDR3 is TGTGCCAGCAGAACACAGGGTAGTGCCTACGAGCAGTACTTC.

CDR3 DNA: TGCGCCAGCAGCTTGGCCCCTAGGGGCCTCTCTGGAAACACCATATATTTT. Translation: CASSLAPRGLSGNTIYF. J is TRBJ1-3 and V is TRBV5-1; possible D gene TRBD1, 5 bases. The CDR3 extends over 17 amino acids. Trimming pared 0 bases from V and 0 bases from J, leaving 13 bases between. Per germline, CDR1 SGHRS and CDR2 YFSETQ. The whole variable domain, remainder taken from reference TRBV5-1 and TRBJ1-3, is KAGVTQTPRYLIKTRGQQVTLSCSPISGHRSVSWYQQTPGQGLQFLFEYFSETQRNKGNFPGRFSGRQFSNSRSEMNVSTLELGDSALYLCASSLAPRGLSGNTIYFGEGSWLTVV.

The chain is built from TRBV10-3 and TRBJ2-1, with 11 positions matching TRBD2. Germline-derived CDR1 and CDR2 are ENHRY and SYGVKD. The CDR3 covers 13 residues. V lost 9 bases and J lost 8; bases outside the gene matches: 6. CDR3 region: CAIVSGRGDEQFF. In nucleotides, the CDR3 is TGTGCCATTGTTAGCGGGAGGGGTGATGAGCAGTTCTTC.

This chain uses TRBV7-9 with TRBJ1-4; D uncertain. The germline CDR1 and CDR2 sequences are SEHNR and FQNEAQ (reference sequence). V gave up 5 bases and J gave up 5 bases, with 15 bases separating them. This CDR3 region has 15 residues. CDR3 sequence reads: CASSPGRYGNEKLFF. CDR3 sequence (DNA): TGTGCCAGCAGCCCCGGGAGGTATGGGAATGAAAAACTGTTTTTT.

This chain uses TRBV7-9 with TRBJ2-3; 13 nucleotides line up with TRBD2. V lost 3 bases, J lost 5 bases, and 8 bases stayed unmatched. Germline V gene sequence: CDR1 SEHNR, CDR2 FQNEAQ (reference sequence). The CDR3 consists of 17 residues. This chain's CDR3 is CASSFQTSGGRGDTQYF. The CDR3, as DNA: TGTGCCAGCAGCTTCCAGACTAGCGGGGGGCGGGGAGATACGCAGTATTTT.

The CDR3 sequence: CSASSRTGASETQYF. CDR3 sequence (DNA): TGCAGTGCTAGTTCTAGGACAGGGGCATCGGAGACCCAGTACTTC. The chain links TRBV20-1 to TRBJ2-5; 9 bases map to TRBD1. The CDR3 sequence is 15 residues long. The germline gives CDR1 DFQATT, CDR2 SNEGSKA (reference sequence). J was trimmed by 5 bases and V by 3 bases; bases with no gene match: 10.

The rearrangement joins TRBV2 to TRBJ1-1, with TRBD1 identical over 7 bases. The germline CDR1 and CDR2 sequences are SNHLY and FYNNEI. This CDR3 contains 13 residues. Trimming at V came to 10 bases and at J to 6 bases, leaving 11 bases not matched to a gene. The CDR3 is CANKLTGTAEAFF. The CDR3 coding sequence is TGTGCCAACAAATTGACCGGGACAGCTGAAGCTTTCTTT.

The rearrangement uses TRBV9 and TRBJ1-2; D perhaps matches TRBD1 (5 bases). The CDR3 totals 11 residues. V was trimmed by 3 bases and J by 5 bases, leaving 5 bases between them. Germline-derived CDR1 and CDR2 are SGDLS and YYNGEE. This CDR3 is CASSEGYGYTF. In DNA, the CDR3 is TGTGCCAGCAGCGAGGGGTATGGCTACACCTTC.

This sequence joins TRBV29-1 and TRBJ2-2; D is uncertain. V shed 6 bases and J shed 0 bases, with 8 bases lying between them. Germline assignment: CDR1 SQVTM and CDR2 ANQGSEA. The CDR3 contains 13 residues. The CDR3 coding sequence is TGCAGCGTGGAGACCACGAACACCGGGGAGCTGTTTTTT. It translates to CSVETTNTGELFF.

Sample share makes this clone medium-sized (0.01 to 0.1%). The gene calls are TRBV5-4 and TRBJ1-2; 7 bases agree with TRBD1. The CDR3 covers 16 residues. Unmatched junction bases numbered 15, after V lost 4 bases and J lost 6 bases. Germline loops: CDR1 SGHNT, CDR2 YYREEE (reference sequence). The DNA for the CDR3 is TGTGCCAGCAGCCTAAAGCCAGGGGGAACCCACCATGGCTACACCTTC. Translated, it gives CASSLKPGGTHHGYTF.

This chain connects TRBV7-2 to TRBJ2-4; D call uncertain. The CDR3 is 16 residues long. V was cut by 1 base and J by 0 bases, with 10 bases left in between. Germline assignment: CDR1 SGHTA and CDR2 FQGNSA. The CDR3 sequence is CASSLGVGLAKNIQYF. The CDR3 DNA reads TGTGCCAGCAGCTTAGGCGTGGGCCTAGCCAAAAACATTCAGTACTTC.

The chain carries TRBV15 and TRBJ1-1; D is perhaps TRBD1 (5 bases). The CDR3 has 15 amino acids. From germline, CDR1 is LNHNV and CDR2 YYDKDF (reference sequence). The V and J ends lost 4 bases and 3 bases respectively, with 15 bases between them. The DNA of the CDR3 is TGTGCCACCAGCAAAAGGCCCGGGGGAGACACTGAAGCTTTCTTT. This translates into CATSKRPGGDTEAFF. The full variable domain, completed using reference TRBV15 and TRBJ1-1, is DAMVIQNPRYQVTQFGKPVTLSCSQTLNHNVMYWYQQKSSQAPKLLFHYYDKDFNNEADTPDNFQSRRPNTSFCFLDIRSPGLGDTAMYLCATSKRPGGDTEAFFGQGTRLTVV.

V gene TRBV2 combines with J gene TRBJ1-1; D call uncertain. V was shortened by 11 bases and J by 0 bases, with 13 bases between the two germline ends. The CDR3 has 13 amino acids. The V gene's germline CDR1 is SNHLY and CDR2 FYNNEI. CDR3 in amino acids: CAVPRDLNTEAFF. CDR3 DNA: TGTGCCGTCCCTCGGGATTTGAACACTGAAGCTTTCTTT.

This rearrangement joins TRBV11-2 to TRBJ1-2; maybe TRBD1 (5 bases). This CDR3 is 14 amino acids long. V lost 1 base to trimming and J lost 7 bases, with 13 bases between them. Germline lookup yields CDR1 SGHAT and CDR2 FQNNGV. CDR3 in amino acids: CASSLGQGIGGYTF. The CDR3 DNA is TGTGCCAGCAGCTTAGGGCAGGGTATTGGTGGCTACACCTTC.

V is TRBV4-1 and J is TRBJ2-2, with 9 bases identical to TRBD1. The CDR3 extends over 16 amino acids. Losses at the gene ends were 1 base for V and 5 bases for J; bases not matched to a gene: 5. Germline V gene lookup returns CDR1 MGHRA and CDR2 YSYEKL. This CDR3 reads CASSQGGQGITGELFF. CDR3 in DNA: TGCGCCAGCAGCCAAGGGGGACAGGGAATAACCGGGGAGCTGTTTTTT.

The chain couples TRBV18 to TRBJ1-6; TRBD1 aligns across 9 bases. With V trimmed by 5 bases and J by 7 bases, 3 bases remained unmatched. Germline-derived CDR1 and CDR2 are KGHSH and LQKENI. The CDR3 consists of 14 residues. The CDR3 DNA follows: TGTGCCAGCTCATCCGGGACAGGGAATTCACCCCTCCACTTT. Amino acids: CASSSGTGNSPLHF.

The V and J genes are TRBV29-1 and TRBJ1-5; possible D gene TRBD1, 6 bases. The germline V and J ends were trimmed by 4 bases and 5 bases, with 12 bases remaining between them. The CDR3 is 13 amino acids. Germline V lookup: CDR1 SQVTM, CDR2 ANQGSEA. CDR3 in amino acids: CSVAEQGDQPQHF. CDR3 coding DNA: TGCAGCGTTGCTGAACAGGGCGATCAGCCCCAGCATTTT.

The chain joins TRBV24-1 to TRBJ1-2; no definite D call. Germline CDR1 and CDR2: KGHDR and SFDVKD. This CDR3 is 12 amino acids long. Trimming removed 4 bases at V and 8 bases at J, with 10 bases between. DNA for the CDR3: TGTGCCACCAGTGAGCCGGGGTACGGCTACACCTTC. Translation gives CATSEPGYGYTF.

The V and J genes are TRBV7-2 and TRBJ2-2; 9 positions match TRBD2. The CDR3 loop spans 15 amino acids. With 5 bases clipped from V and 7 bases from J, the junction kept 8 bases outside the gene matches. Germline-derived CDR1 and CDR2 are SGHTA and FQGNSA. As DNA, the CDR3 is TGTGCCAGCAGCGCACAGGGACTAGCTGGCGGGGAGCTGTTTTTT. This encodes CASSAQGLAGGELFF.